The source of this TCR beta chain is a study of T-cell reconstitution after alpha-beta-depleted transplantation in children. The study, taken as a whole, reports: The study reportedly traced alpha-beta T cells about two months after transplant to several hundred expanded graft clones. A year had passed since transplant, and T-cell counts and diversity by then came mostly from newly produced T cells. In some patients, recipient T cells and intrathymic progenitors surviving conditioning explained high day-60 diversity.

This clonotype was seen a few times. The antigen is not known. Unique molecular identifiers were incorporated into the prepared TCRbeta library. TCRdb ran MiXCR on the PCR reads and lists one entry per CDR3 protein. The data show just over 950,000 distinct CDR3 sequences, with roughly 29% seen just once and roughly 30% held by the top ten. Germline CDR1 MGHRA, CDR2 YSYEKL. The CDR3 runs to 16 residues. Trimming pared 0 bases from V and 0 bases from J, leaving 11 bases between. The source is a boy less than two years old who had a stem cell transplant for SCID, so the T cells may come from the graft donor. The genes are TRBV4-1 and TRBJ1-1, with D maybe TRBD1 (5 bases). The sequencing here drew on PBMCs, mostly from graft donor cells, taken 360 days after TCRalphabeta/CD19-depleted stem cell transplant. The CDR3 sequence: CASSQETVSLNTEAFF. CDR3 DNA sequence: TGCGCCAGCAGCCAAGAGACAGTTTCCTTGAACACTGAAGCTTTCTTT.